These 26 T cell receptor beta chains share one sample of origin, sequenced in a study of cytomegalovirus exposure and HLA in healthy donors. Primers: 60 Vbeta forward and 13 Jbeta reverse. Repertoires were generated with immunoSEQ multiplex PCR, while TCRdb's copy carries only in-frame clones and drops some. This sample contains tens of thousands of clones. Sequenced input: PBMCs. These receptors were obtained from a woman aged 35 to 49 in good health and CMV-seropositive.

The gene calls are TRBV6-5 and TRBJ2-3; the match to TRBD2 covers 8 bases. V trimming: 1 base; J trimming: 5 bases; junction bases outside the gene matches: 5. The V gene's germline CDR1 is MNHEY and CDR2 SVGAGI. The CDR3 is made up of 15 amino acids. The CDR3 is CASSYWRGAIDTQYF. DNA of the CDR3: TGTGCCAGCAGTTACTGGCGGGGGGCTATAGATACGCAGTATTTT.

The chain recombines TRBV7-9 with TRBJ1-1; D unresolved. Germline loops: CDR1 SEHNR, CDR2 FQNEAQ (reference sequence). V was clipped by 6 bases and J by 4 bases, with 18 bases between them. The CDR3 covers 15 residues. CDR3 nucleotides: TGTGCCAGCAGTCCCCCAGGAGGGATGAGCACTGAAGCTTTCTTT. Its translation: CASSPPGGMSTEAFF.

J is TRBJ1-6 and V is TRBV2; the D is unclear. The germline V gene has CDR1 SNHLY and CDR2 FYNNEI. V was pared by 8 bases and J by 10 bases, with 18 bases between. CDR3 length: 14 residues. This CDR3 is CASLALGPSSPLHF. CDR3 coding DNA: TGTGCCAGCCTCGCTTTGGGCCCTTCGTCACCCCTCCACTTT.

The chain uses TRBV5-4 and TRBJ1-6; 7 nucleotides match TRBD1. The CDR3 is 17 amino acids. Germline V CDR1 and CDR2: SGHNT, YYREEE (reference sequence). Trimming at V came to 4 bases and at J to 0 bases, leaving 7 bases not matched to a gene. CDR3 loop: CASSLGQDSSYNSPLHF. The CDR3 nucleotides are TGTGCCAGCAGCCTTGGACAGGATAGCTCCTATAATTCACCCCTCCACTTT.

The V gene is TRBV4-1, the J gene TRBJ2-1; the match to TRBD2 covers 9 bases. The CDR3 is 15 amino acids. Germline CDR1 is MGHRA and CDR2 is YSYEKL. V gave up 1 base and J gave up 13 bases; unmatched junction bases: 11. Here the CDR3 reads CASSQGLIAGVPQFF. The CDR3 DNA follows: TGCGCCAGCAGCCAAGGACTTATAGCGGGAGTTCCCCAGTTCTTC.

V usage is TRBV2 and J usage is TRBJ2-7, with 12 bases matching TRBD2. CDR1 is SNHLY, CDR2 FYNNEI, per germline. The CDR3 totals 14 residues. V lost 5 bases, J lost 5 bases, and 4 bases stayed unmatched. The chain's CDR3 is CASSPSGRANEQYF. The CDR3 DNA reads TGTGCCAGCAGTCCTAGCGGGAGGGCCAACGAGCAGTACTTC.

The CDR3 loop is CASSPPQGKELFF. The DNA for the CDR3 is TGTGCCAGCTCACCACCGCAGGGAAAGGAGCTGTTTTTT. This chain links TRBV18 with TRBJ2-2; TRBD1 might be the D (5 bases). Germline CDR1 and CDR2: KGHSH and LQKENI. Trimming shortened V by 0 bases and J by 10 bases, and 9 bases separated the two germline ends. The CDR3 totals 13 residues. The full variable domain, with the rest looked up from reference TRBV18 and TRBJ2-2, is NAGVMQNPRHLVRRRGQEARLRCSPMKGHSHVYWYRQLPEEGLKFMVYLQKENIIDESGMPKERFSAEFPKEGPSILRIQQVVRGDSAAYFCASSPPQGKELFFGEGSRLTVL.

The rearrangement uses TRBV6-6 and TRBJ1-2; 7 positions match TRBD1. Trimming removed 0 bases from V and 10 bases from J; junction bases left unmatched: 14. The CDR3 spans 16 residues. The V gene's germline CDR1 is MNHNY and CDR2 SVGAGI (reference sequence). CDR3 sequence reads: CASSYSGRQGQFVYTF. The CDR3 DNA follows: TGTGCCAGCAGTTACTCTGGCCGACAGGGTCAGTTCGTCTACACCTTC.

CDR3 amino acids: CASSFRVSGTGTQYF. The CDR3 DNA follows: TGTGCCAGCAGTTTTAGGGTATCCGGGACAGGGACCCAGTACTTC. The chain is built from TRBV27 and TRBJ2-5; TRBD1 agrees at 8 bases. The germline CDR1 and CDR2 sequences are MNHEY and SMNVEV (reference sequence). With 3 bases clipped from V and 7 bases from J, the junction kept 10 bases outside the gene matches. CDR3 length equals 15 residues.

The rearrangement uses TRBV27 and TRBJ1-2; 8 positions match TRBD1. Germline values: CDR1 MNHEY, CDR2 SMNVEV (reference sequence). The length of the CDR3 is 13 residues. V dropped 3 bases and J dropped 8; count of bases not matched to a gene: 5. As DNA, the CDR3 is TGTGCCAGCAGTTTCCAGGGGGCGGGAGGCTACACCTTC. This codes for CASSFQGAGGYTF.

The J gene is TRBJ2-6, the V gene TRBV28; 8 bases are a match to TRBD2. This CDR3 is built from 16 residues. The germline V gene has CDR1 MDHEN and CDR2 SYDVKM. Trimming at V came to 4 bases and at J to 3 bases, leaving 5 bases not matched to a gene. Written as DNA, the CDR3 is TGTGCCAGCAGTTCCCCCGGGAGGGATGGGGCCAACGTCCTGACTTTC. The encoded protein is CASSSPGRDGANVLTF. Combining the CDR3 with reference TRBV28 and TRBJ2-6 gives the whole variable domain DVKVTQSSRYLVKRTGEKVFLECVQDMDHENMFWYRQDPGLGLRLIYFSYDVKMKEKGDIPEGYSVSREKKERFSLILESASTNQTSMYLCASSSPGRDGANVLTFGAGSRLTVL.

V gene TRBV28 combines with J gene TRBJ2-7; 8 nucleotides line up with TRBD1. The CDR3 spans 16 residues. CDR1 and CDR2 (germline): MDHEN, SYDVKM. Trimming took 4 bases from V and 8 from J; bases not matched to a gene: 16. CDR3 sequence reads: CASSSNTGTGPSQQYF. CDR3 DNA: TGTGCCAGCAGTTCAAATACCGGGACAGGACCTTCCCAGCAGTACTTC. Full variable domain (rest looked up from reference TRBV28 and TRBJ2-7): DVKVTQSSRYLVKRTGEKVFLECVQDMDHENMFWYRQDPGLGLRLIYFSYDVKMKEKGDIPEGYSVSREKKERFSLILESASTNQTSMYLCASSSNTGTGPSQQYFGPGTRLTVT.

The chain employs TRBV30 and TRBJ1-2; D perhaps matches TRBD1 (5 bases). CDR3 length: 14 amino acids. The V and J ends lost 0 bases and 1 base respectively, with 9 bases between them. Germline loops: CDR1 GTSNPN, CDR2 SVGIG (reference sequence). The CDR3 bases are TGTGCCTGGAGTGTACTTCAGGGTAACTATGGCTACACCTTC. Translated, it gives CAWSVLQGNYGYTF.

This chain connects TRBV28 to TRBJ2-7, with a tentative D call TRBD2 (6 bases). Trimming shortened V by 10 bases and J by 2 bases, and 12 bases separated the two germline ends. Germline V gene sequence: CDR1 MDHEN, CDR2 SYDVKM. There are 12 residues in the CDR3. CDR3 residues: CATAGTPYEQYF. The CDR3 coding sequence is TGTGCCACCGCGGGGACCCCCTACGAGCAGTACTTC.

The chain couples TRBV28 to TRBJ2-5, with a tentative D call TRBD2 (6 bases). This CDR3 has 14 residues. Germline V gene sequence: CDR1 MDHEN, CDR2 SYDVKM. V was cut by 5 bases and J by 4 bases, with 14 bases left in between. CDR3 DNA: TGTGCCAGCAGTGGGGCGGGGAGAGGAGAGACCCAGTACTTC. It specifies CASSGAGRGETQYF.

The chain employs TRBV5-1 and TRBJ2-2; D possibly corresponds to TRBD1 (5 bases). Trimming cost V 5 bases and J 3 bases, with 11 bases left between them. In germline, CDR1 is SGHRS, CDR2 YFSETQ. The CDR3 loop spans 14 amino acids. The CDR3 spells CASSYGHDTGELFF. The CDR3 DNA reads TGCGCCAGCAGTTACGGACACGACACCGGGGAGCTGTTTTTT. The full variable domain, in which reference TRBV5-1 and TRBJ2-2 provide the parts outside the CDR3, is KAGVTQTPRYLIKTRGQQVTLSCSPISGHRSVSWYQQTPGQGLQFLFEYFSETQRNKGNFPGRFSGRQFSNSRSEMNVSTLELGDSALYLCASSYGHDTGELFFGEGSRLTVL.

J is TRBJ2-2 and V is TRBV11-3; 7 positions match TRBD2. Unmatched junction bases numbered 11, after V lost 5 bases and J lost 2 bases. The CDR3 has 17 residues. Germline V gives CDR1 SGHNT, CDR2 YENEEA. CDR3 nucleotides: TGTGCCAGCAGCCCGGGGGGTACTAGCCGTAACACCGGGGAGCTGTTTTTT. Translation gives CASSPGGTSRNTGELFF.

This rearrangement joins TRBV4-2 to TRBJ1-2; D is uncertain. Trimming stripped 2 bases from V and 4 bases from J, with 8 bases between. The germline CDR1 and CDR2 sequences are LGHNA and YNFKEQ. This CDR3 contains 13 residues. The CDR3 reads CASSQRTRYGYTF. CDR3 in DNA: TGTGCCAGCAGCCAAAGGACTCGCTATGGCTACACCTTC.

CDR3 region: CASSLVGLAGGIAKNIQYF. CDR3 sequence (DNA): TGTGCCAGCAGCTTGGTCGGCCTAGCGGGGGGGATAGCCAAAAACATTCAGTACTTC. The chain combines TRBV11-2 with TRBJ2-4, with TRBD2 matching 12 bases. This CDR3 has 19 residues. V shed 3 bases and J 0 bases; nucleotides not matched to a gene: 9. Germline V CDR1 and CDR2: SGHAT, FQNNGV. Together with reference TRBV11-2 and TRBJ2-4, the CDR3 gives the full variable domain: EAGVAQSPRYKIIEKRQSVAFWCNPISGHATLYWYQQILGQGPKLLIQFQNNGVVDDSQLPKDRFSAERLKGVDSTLKIQPAKLEDSAVYLCASSLVGLAGGIAKNIQYFGAGTRLSVL.

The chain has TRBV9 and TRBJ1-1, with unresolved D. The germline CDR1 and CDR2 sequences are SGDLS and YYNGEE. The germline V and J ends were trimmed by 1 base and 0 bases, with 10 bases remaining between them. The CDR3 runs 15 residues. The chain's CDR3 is CASSVLGEMNTEAFF. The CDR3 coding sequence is TGTGCCAGCAGCGTACTCGGGGAAATGAACACTGAAGCTTTCTTT. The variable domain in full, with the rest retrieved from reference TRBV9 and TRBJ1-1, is DSGVTQTPKHLITATGQRVTLRCSPRSGDLSVYWYQQSLDQGLQFLIQYYNGEERAKGNILERFSAQQFPDLHSELNLSSLELGDSALYFCASSVLGEMNTEAFFGQGTRLTVV.

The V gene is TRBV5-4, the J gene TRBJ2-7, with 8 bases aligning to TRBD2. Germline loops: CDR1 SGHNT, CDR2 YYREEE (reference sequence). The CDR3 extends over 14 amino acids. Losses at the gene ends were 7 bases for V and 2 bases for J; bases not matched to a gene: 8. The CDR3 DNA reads TGTGCCAGCGGACTGACGGGAGGGCCCTACGAGCAGTACTTC. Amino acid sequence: CASGLTGGPYEQYF. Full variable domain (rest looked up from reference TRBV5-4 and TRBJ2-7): ETGVTQSPTHLIKTRGQQVTLRCSSQSGHNTVSWYQQALGQGPQFIFQYYREEENGRGNFPPRFSGLQFPNYSSELNVNALELDDSALYLCASGLTGGPYEQYFGPGTRLTVT.

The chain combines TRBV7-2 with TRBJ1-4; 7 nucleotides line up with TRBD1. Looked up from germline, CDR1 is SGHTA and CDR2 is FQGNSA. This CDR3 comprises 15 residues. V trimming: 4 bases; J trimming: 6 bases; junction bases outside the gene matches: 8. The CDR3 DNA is TGTGCCAGCAGCTCGACAGGGAGGTACGATGAAAAACTGTTTTTT. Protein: CASSSTGRYDEKLFF.

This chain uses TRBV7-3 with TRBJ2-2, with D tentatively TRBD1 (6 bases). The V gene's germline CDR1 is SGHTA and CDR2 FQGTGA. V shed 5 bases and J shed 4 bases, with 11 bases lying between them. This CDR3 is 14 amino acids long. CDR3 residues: CASSTRTATGELFF. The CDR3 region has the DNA TGTGCCAGCAGCACACGGACAGCCACCGGGGAGCTGTTTTTT.

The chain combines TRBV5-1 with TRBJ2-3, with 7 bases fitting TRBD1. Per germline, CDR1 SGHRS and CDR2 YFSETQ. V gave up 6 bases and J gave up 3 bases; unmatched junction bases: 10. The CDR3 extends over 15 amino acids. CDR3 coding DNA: TGCGCCAGCACCTCCAAGGACAGGCGAACAGATACGCAGTATTTT. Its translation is CASTSKDRRTDTQYF.

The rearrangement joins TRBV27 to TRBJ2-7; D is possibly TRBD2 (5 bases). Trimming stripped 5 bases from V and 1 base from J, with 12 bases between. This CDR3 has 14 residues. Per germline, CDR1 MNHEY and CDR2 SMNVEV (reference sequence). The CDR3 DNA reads TGTGCCAGCAGTAGGACTCGCCAATCCTACGAGCAGTACTTC. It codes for CASSRTRQSYEQYF.

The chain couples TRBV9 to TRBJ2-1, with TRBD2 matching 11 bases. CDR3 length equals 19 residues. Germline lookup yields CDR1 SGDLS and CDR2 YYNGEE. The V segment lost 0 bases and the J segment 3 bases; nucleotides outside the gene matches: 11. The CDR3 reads CASSVAPPPLAGGYNEQFF. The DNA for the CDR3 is TGTGCCAGCAGCGTAGCTCCCCCTCCTCTAGCGGGGGGCTACAATGAGCAGTTCTTC. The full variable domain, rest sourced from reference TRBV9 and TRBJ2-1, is DSGVTQTPKHLITATGQRVTLRCSPRSGDLSVYWYQQSLDQGLQFLIQYYNGEERAKGNILERFSAQQFPDLHSELNLSSLELGDSALYFCASSVAPPPLAGGYNEQFFGPGTRLTVL.